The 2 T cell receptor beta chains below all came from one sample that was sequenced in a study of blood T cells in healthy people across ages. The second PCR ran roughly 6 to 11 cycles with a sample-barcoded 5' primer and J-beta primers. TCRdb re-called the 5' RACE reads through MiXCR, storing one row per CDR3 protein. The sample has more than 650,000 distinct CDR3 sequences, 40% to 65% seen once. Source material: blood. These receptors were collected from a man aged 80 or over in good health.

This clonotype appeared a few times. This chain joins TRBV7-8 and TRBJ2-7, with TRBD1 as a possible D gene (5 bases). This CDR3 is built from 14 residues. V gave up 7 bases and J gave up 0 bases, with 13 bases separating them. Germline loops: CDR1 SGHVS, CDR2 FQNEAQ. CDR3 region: CASNQRGLSYEQYF. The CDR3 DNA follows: TGTGCCAGCAACCAAAGGGGCCTCTCCTACGAGCAGTACTTC.

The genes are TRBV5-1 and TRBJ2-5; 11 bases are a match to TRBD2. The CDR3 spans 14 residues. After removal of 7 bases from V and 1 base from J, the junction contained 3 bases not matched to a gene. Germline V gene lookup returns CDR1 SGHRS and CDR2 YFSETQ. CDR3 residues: CASAGTSGQETQYF. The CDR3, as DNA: TGCGCCAGCGCCGGGACTAGCGGCCAAGAGACCCAGTACTTC.